Below, 27 T cell receptor beta chains from the same sample are listed, as sequenced in a study of spatial heterogeneity in lung cancer. The time point denotes: sample taken at primary tumor resection. TCRdb re-called the 5' RACE reads with MiXCR, one entry per CDR3 protein. The repertoire consists of about 48,000 distinct CDR3 sequences, with roughly 5% occurring once and the leading ten covering around 10%. The sample in question was PBMCs, obtained at surgery. Receptors were obtained from a male donor with early-stage non-small cell lung cancer.

This clonotype has a handful of counts. The V call is TRBV18, the J call TRBJ2-3; D not resolved. V lost 3 bases and J lost 7, with 8 bases in between. The CDR3 has 12 residues. Germline CDR1 is KGHSH and CDR2 is LQKENI. Here the CDR3 DNA reads TGTGCCAGCTCACCCCAAGAGAATACGCAGTATTTT. This encodes CASSPQENTQYF.

This clonotype showed up many times. This chain's CDR3 is CASSETGLAAFYNEQFF. The CDR3 DNA is TGTGCCAGCAGCGAAACGGGACTAGCGGCATTCTACAATGAGCAGTTCTTC. The V and J genes are TRBV9 and TRBJ2-1; 11 bases align to TRBD2. CDR1 is SGDLS, CDR2 YYNGEE, per germline. Trimming at V came to 3 bases and at J to 3 bases, leaving 8 bases not matched to a gene. This CDR3 spans 17 amino acids.

This clonotype was counted at least ten times. This chain joins TRBV10-3 and TRBJ2-3; D call uncertain. CDR3 size: 15 residues. Germline CDR1 reads ENHRY; CDR2 reads SYGVKD. Trimming shortened V by 0 bases and J by 2 bases, and 9 bases separated the two germline ends. The CDR3 DNA is TGTGCCATCAGTGAGTCTAACGGGTTCACAGATACGCAGTATTTT. Its translation is CAISESNGFTDTQYF.

The table lists this clonotype with many counts. The rearrangement links TRBV20-1 to TRBJ1-5; D is possibly TRBD1 (5 bases). CDR3 length: 15 amino acids. V lost 6 bases to trimming and J lost 0 bases, with 15 bases between them. Germline lookup yields CDR1 DFQATT and CDR2 SNEGSKA (reference sequence). The CDR3 DNA follows: TGCAGTGCGCCGAACCGACAGAATAGCAATCAGCCCCAGCATTTT. Its protein is CSAPNRQNSNQPQHF.

This clonotype was recorded many times. The V gene is TRBV2, the J gene TRBJ2-2; D gene uncertain. The length of the CDR3 is 12 residues. CDR1 SNHLY and CDR2 FYNNEI come from the germline V gene. V was pared by 5 bases and J by 5 bases, with 6 bases between. The CDR3 bases are TGTGCCAGCAGTCGGCGGACCGGGGAGCTGTTTTTT. Protein product: CASSRRTGELFF.

This clonotype was observed many times. This chain links TRBV6-2 or TRBV6-3 with TRBJ2-1, with TRBD1 identical over 10 bases. After removal of 6 bases from V and 4 bases from J, the junction contained 9 bases not matched to a gene. Germline V gives CDR1 MNHEY, CDR2 SVGEGT. The CDR3 sequence is 16 residues long. CDR3 loop: CASSRTTGGVYNEQFF. The CDR3 nucleotides are TGTGCCAGCAGCCGTACGACAGGGGGCGTGTACAATGAGCAGTTCTTC.

The table lists this clonotype with many counts. V gene TRBV28 combines with J gene TRBJ2-4; the D call may be TRBD1 or TRBD2 (5 bases each). CDR1 MDHEN and CDR2 SYDVKM come from the germline V gene. The length of the CDR3 is 15 residues. V lost 3 bases, J lost 1 base, and 10 bases lay in between. Written as DNA, the CDR3 is TGTGCCAGCAGTTTGGCCGGGGCTGCCAAAAACATTCAGTACTTC. It yields the protein CASSLAGAAKNIQYF.

This clonotype was seen ten or more times. The V and J genes are TRBV5-1 and TRBJ2-5; 13 bases align to TRBD2. Unmatched junction bases numbered 8, after V lost 3 bases and J lost 3 bases. This CDR3 spans 17 amino acids. CDR1 and CDR2 from the germline V gene are SGHRS and YFSETQ. CDR3 in amino acids: CASSYLGTSGTKETQYF. The CDR3, as DNA: TGCGCCAGCAGCTACCTAGGGACTAGCGGGACCAAAGAGACCCAGTACTTC.

This clonotype showed up many times. The chain uses TRBV9 and TRBJ2-1; unclear D gene. The V gene's germline CDR1 is SGDLS and CDR2 YYNGEE. The CDR3 loop spans 16 amino acids. The germline V and J ends were trimmed by 3 bases and 7 bases, with 20 bases remaining between them. DNA of the CDR3: TGTGCCAGCAGCGCCCAGATATGGGCGGAAATAAATGAGCAGTTCTTC. Translating it yields CASSAQIWAEINEQFF.

This clonotype was observed at least ten times. V gene TRBV6-5 combines with J gene TRBJ1-4, with 8 nucleotides matching TRBD1. Germline V gene lookup returns CDR1 MNHEY and CDR2 SVGAGI. This CDR3 comprises 18 residues. V trimming: 2 bases; J trimming: 0 bases; junction bases outside the gene matches: 8. The CDR3 DNA reads as TGTGCCAGCAGTTACACACAGGGGGGAGGGTCAACTAATGAAAAACTGTTTTTT. Amino acid sequence: CASSYTQGGGSTNEKLFF.

This clonotype appeared many times. The chain carries TRBV28 and TRBJ2-7; 7 bases match TRBD1. V trimming: 5 bases; J trimming: 1 base; junction bases outside the gene matches: 8. In germline, CDR1 is MDHEN, CDR2 SYDVKM. CDR3 length: 15 residues. CDR3 loop: CASSRTGYTSYEQYF. As DNA, the CDR3 is TGTGCCAGCAGTCGGACAGGTTATACTTCCTACGAGCAGTACTTC.

The chain has TRBV19 and TRBJ2-1, with 8 bases identical to TRBD2. This CDR3 contains 14 residues. The germline gives CDR1 LNHDA, CDR2 SQIVND (reference sequence). V shed 5 bases, J shed 5 bases, and the junction held 5 bases outside the gene matches. The CDR3 is CASSAGLVNNEQFF. The CDR3, as DNA: TGTGCCAGTAGTGCGGGACTAGTGAACAATGAGCAGTTCTTC.

This clonotype was recorded at least ten times. The rearrangement links TRBV19 to TRBJ2-6, with D hard to call. The CDR3 runs 16 residues. CDR1 and CDR2 (germline): LNHDA, SQIVND (reference sequence). V was clipped by 7 bases and J by 3 bases, with 16 bases between them. The CDR3 loop reads CASTPQTPSGANVLTF. The CDR3, as DNA: TGTGCCAGTACTCCTCAAACTCCAAGTGGGGCCAACGTCCTGACTTTC.

This clonotype was picked up many times. The J gene is TRBJ1-5, the V gene TRBV7-2; D not certain. The V and J ends lost 4 bases and 6 bases respectively, with 16 bases between them. The germline V gene has CDR1 SGHTA and CDR2 FQGNSA. The CDR3 loop spans 15 amino acids. The CDR3 loop reads CASSSLGIEGQPQHF. For the CDR3, the DNA is TGTGCCAGCAGCTCCTTGGGGATTGAGGGTCAGCCCCAGCATTTT.

This clonotype is classed as medium-sized (0.01 to 0.1%). The chain is built from TRBV10-3 and TRBJ2-1; D perhaps matches TRBD2 (5 bases). The V and J ends lost 8 bases and 0 bases respectively, with 11 bases between them. CDR3 length equals 14 residues. The germline gives CDR1 ENHRY, CDR2 SYGVKD. Here the CDR3 reads CAIGGTLSYNEQFF. In nucleotides, the CDR3 is TGTGCCATCGGAGGTACCCTCTCCTACAATGAGCAGTTCTTC.

The rearrangement joins TRBV12-3 or TRBV12-4 to TRBJ2-5; D is uncertain. V was trimmed by 2 bases and J by 2 bases, leaving 6 bases between them. This CDR3 has 13 residues. In nucleotides, the CDR3 is TGTGCCAGCAGTTTAAGCAGTCAAGAGACCCAGTACTTC. Amino acids: CASSLSSQETQYF.

The table lists this clonotype with many counts. This chain uses TRBV29-1 with TRBJ2-3, with D possibly matching TRBD2 (5 bases). CDR3 length: 12 amino acids. In germline, CDR1 is SQVTM, CDR2 ANQGSEA. With 3 bases removed from V and 3 bases from J, the gap between germline ends came to 7 bases. The DNA of the CDR3 is TGCAGCGTTGAGTCGGGGACAGATACGCAGTATTTT. Its protein product is CSVESGTDTQYF.

This clonotype appeared many times. For the CDR3, the DNA is TGTGCCAGCAGTTTCGCAGATACGCAGTATTTT. As protein: CASSFADTQYF. The rearrangement uses TRBV12-3 or TRBV12-4 and TRBJ2-3; no clear D gene. Trimming left V 3 bases short and J 4 bases short, with 2 bases between. The CDR3 contains 11 residues.

This clonotype was found many times. The rearrangement uses TRBV18 and TRBJ1-1, with D uncertain. Trimming pared 5 bases from V and 9 bases from J, leaving 16 bases between. CDR1 is KGHSH, CDR2 LQKENI, per germline. This CDR3 comprises 13 residues. CDR3 protein: CASSSTDGNKAFF. In DNA, the CDR3 is TGTGCCAGCTCATCAACCGACGGAAACAAAGCTTTCTTT. Filled out from reference TRBV18 and TRBJ1-1, the complete variable domain reads NAGVMQNPRHLVRRRGQEARLRCSPMKGHSHVYWYRQLPEEGLKFMVYLQKENIIDESGMPKERFSAEFPKEGPSILRIQQVVRGDSAAYFCASSSTDGNKAFFGQGTRLTVV.

There are many counts of this clonotype. This sequence joins TRBV23-1 and TRBJ2-5, with 8 bases identical to TRBD2. TRBV23-1 is sorted into the ORF group, with uncertain function. This CDR3 is built from 19 residues. The V segment lost 7 bases and the J segment 0 bases; nucleotides outside the gene matches: 19. The CDR3 DNA is TGCGCCAGCACCCCCCTGGGTGGGGGGTTAGCGGGGTACCAAGAGACCCAGTACTTC. Translated: CASTPLGGGLAGYQETQYF.

This clonotype has ten or more counts. The V and J genes are TRBV4-3 and TRBJ1-1, with D hard to call. The V end was cut by 0 bases, the J end by 4 bases, with 6 bases between. CDR1 and CDR2 from the germline V gene are LGHNA and YSLEER. This CDR3 is built from 13 residues. CDR3 sequence reads: CASSQDWTTEAFF. The CDR3 region has the DNA TGCGCCAGCAGCCAAGATTGGACCACTGAAGCTTTCTTT.

This clonotype was seen ten or more times. The J gene is TRBJ2-5, the V gene TRBV28; 8 nucleotides agree with TRBD2. Germline V gives CDR1 MDHEN, CDR2 SYDVKM. CDR3 size: 14 residues. After removal of 5 bases from V and 5 bases from J, the junction contained 7 bases not matched to a gene. CDR3 nucleotide sequence: TGTGCCAGCAGTGAAAGCGGGAGCGGTGAGACCCAGTACTTC. It translates to CASSESGSGETQYF.

This clonotype was counted many times. This chain joins TRBV19 and TRBJ2-2; 10 nucleotides align to TRBD2. Looked up from germline, CDR1 is LNHDA and CDR2 is SQIVND (reference sequence). The V gene end was trimmed by 5 bases and the J gene end by 7 bases; junction bases not matched to a gene: 7. This CDR3 region has 15 residues. The CDR3: CASSPLAGGNGELFF. The CDR3 coding sequence is TGTGCCAGTAGTCCCTTAGCGGGAGGAAACGGGGAGCTGTTTTTT.

The rearrangement links TRBV20-1 to TRBJ2-3, with D tentatively TRBD1 or TRBD2 (5 bases each). Germline loops: CDR1 DFQATT, CDR2 SNEGSKA (reference sequence). Deletions cut 3 bases from V and 1 base from J, with 17 bases between. The CDR3 is made up of 16 amino acids. Here the CDR3 DNA reads TGCAGTGCTAGGGCCGGGACCCAGGGAGGCACAGATACGCAGTATTTT. Translated: CSARAGTQGGTDTQYF.

This clonotype was seen many times. The V call is TRBV4-1, the J call TRBJ1-1, with a weak D call TRBD1 (6 bases). The CDR3 runs 15 residues. With 5 bases removed from V and 5 bases from J, the gap between germline ends came to 18 bases. Germline CDR1 MGHRA, CDR2 YSYEKL. The CDR3 nucleotides are TGCGCCAGCAGCTATACCCCAGGGGAGCGGACTGAAGCTTTCTTT. It encodes CASSYTPGERTEAFF.

In its sample, this clonotype was seen many times. The chain uses TRBV19 and TRBJ2-6; D remains ambiguous. The germline CDR1 and CDR2 sequences are LNHDA and SQIVND (reference sequence). V lost 5 bases to trimming and J lost 5 bases, with 7 bases between them. CDR3 length: 13 amino acids. The CDR3 spells CASSEDRANVLTF. In DNA, the CDR3 is TGTGCCAGTAGTGAGGACCGGGCCAACGTCCTGACTTTC. The full variable domain, with the rest looked up from reference TRBV19 and TRBJ2-6, is DGGITQSPKYLFRKEGQNVTLSCEQNLNHDAMYWYRQDPGQGLRLIYYSQIVNDFQKGDIAEGYSVSREKKESFPLTVTSAQKNPTAFYLCASSEDRANVLTFGAGSRLTVL.

In this sample, this clonotype turned up many times. The chain's CDR3 is CASSLVGTDMNTEAFF. Written as DNA, the CDR3 is TGCGCCAGCAGCTTGGTGGGGACAGACATGAACACTGAAGCTTTCTTT. V and J are TRBV5-1 and TRBJ1-1; 7 nucleotides match TRBD1. CDR3 length: 16 amino acids. Per germline, CDR1 SGHRS and CDR2 YFSETQ. Trimming removed 0 bases from V and 0 bases from J; junction bases left unmatched: 5. Full variable domain (remainder filled in from reference TRBV5-1 and TRBJ1-1): KAGVTQTPRYLIKTRGQQVTLSCSPISGHRSVSWYQQTPGQGLQFLFEYFSETQRNKGNFPGRFSGRQFSNSRSEMNVSTLELGDSALYLCASSLVGTDMNTEAFFGQGTRLTVV.